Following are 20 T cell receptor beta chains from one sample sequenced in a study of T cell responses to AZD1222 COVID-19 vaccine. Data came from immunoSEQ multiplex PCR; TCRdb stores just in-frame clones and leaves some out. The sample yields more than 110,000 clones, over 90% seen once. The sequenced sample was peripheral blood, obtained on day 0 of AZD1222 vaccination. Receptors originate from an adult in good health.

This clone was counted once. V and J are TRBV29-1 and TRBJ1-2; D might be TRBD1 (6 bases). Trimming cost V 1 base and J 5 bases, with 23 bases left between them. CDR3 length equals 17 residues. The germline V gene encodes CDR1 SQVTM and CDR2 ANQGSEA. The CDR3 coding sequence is TGCAGCGTTGAAGGCCCGCAGGGGCCGTCCGCATCTTATGGCTACACCTTC. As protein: CSVEGPQGPSASYGYTF. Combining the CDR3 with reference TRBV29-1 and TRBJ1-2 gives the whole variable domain SAVISQKPSRDICQRGTSLTIQCQVDSQVTMMFWYRQQPGQSLTLIATANQGSEATYESGFVIDKFPISRPNLTFSTLTVSNMSPEDSSIYLCSVEGPQGPSASYGYTFGSGTRLTVV.

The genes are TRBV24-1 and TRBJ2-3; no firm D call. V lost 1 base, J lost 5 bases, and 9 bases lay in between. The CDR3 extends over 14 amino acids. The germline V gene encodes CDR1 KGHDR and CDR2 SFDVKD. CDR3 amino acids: CATSDLGSGDTQYF. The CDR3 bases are TGTGCCACCAGTGATTTAGGTTCGGGAGATACGCAGTATTTT.

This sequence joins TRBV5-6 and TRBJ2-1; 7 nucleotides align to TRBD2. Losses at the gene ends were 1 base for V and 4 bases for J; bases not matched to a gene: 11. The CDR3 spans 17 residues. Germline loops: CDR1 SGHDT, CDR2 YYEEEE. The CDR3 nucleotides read TGTGCCAGCAGCTTGATGGTGGAGCGGGACCAATACAATGAGCAGTTCTTC. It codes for CASSLMVERDQYNEQFF.

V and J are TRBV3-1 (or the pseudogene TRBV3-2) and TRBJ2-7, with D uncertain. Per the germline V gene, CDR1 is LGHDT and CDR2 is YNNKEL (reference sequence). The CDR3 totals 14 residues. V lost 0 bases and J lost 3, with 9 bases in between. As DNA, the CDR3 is TGTGCCAGCAGCCAAGAAGGTGGGTTCTACGAGCAGTACTTC. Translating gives CASSQEGGFYEQYF.

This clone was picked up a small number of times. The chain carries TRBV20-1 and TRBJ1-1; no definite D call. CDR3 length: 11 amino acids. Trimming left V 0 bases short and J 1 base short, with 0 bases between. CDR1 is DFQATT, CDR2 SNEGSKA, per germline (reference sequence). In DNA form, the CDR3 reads TGCAGTGCTAGAGAGAACACTGAAGCTTTCTTT. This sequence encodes CSARENTEAFF.

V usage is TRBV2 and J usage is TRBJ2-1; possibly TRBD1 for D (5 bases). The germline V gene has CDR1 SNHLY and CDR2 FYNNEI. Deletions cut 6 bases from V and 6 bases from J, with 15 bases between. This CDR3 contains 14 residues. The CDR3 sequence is CASRNRLRSNEQFF. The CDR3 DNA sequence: TGTGCCAGCAGAAACAGGTTAAGGTCCAATGAGCAGTTCTTC.

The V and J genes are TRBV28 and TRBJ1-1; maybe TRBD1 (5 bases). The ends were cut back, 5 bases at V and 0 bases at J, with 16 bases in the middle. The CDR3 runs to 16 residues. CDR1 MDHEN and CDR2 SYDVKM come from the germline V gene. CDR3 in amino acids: CASSGQGASMNTEAFF. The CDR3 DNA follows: TGTGCCAGCAGTGGTCAAGGGGCCTCAATGAACACTGAAGCTTTCTTT.

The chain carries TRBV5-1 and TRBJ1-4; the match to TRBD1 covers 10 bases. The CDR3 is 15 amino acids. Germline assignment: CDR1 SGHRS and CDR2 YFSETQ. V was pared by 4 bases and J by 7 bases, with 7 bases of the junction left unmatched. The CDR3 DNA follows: TGCGCCAGCAGCCCAGGGACAGGGGAGAGTGAAAAACTGTTTTTT. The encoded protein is CASSPGTGESEKLFF.

CDR3 sequence (DNA): TGCGCCAGCAGCCCTCGAGCGGTGACTAGCACAGATACGCAGTATTTT. It yields the protein CASSPRAVTSTDTQYF. The chain carries TRBV4-1 and TRBJ2-3, with a possible D match to TRBD2 (5 bases). Germline lookup yields CDR1 MGHRA and CDR2 YSYEKL. The length of the CDR3 is 16 residues. V lost 4 bases and J 0 bases, leaving 14 bases between the germline ends.

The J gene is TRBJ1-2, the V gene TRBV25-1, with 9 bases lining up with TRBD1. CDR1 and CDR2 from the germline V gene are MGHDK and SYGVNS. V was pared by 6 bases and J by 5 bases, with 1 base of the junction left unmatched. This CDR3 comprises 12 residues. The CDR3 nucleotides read TGTGCCAGCAGAGGGACAGGGTATGGCTACACCTTC. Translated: CASRGTGYGYTF.

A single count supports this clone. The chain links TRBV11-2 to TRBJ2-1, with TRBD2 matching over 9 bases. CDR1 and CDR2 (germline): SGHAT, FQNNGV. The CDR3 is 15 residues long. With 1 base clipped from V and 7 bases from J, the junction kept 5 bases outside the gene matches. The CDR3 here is CASSLVGGRENEQFF. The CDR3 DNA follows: TGTGCCAGCAGCTTAGTTGGCGGGAGGGAAAATGAGCAGTTCTTC.

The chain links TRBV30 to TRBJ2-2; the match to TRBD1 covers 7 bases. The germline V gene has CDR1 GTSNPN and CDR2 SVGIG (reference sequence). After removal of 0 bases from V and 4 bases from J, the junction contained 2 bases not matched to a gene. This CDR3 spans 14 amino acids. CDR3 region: CAWSVQGITGELFF. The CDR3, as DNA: TGTGCCTGGAGTGTACAGGGGATCACCGGGGAGCTGTTTTTT.

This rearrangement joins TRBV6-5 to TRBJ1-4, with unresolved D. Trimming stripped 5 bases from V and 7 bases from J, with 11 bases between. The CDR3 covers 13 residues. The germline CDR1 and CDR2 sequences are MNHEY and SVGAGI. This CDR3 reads CASSNGRGEKLFF. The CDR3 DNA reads TGTGCCAGCAGTAACGGACGAGGTGAAAAACTGTTTTTT.

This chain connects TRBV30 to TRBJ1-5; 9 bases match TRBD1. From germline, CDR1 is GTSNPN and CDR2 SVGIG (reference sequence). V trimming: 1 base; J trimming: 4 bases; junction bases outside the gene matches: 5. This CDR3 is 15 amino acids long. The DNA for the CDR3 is TGTGCCTGGAGTGGTTGGGGACAGGGTAATCAGCCCCAGCATTTT. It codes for CAWSGWGQGNQPQHF.

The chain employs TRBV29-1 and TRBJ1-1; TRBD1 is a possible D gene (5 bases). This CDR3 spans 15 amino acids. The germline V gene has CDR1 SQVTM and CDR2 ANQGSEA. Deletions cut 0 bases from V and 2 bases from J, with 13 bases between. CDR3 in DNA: TGCAGCGTTGAAGATCCAAAGGACACAAACACTGAAGCTTTCTTT. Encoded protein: CSVEDPKDTNTEAFF. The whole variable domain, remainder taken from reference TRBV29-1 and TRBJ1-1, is SAVISQKPSRDICQRGTSLTIQCQVDSQVTMMFWYRQQPGQSLTLIATANQGSEATYESGFVIDKFPISRPNLTFSTLTVSNMSPEDSSIYLCSVEDPKDTNTEAFFGQGTRLTVV.

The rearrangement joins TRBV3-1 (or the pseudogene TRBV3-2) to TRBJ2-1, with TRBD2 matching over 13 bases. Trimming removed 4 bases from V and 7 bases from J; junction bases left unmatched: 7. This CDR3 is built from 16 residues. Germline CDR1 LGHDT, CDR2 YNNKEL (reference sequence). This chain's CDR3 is CASSLWTSGSRNEQFF. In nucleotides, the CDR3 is TGTGCCAGCAGCCTCTGGACTAGCGGGAGTAGGAATGAGCAGTTCTTC.

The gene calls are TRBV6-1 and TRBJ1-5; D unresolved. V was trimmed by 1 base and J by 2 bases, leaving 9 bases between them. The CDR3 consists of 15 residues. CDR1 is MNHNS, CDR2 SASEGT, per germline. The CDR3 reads CASSEDSGGNQPQHF. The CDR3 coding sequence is TGTGCCAGCAGTGAAGACAGCGGTGGCAATCAGCCCCAGCATTTT.

Here the CDR3 DNA reads TGTGCCAGCAACCGGGACCCTCAAGAGACCCAGTACTTC. This encodes CASNRDPQETQYF. The chain joins TRBV2 to TRBJ2-5; D possibly matches TRBD1 or TRBD2 (5 bases each). V gave up 7 bases and J gave up 2 bases, with 11 bases separating them. CDR1 and CDR2 (germline): SNHLY, FYNNEI. CDR3 length: 13 residues.

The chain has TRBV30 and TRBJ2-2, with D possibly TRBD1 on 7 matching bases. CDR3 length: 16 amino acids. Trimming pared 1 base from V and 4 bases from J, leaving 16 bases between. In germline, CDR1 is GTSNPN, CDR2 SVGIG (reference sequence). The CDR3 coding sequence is TGTGCCTGGAGTGAAGAGGGGGCGCGGGGCACCGGGGAGCTGTTTTTT. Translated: CAWSEEGARGTGELFF.

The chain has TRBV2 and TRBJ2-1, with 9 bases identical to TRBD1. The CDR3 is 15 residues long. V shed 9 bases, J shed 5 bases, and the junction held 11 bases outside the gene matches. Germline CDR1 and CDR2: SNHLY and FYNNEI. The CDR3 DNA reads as TGTGCCAGACATTATCCGGGACAGGGAAACAATGAGCAGTTCTTC. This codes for CARHYPGQGNNEQFF.